The 30 T cell receptor beta chains presented below share a single source sample, sequenced in a study of blood T cell repertoires in COVID-19. Sequenced by immunoSEQ multiplex PCR; TCRdb stores in-frame clones only, minus some. Seen here are approximately 81,000 clones, approximately 78% observed once, and the top ten hold approximately 7%. Sequenced input: peripheral blood. Receptor source: a human donor in a cohort sampled during active COVID-19.

The chain combines TRBV18 with TRBJ1-6; TRBD1 matches at 12 bases. The germline gives CDR1 KGHSH, CDR2 LQKENI. There are 16 residues in the CDR3. After removal of 5 bases from V and 9 bases from J, the junction contained 8 bases not matched to a gene. CDR3 bases: TGTGCCAGCTCAGGAAAGGGACAGGGGGCCGGTTCACCCCTCCACTTT. It codes for CASSGKGQGAGSPLHF.

The V gene is TRBV6-5, the J gene TRBJ1-5; D call uncertain. The germline CDR1 and CDR2 sequences are MNHEY and SVGAGI. Trimming took off 6 bases at V and 0 bases at J, with 9 bases between the two ends. The CDR3 has 14 amino acids. The CDR3 is CASSHEASNQPQHF. The CDR3 DNA sequence: TGTGCCAGCAGCCACGAGGCTAGCAATCAGCCCCAGCATTTT.

The chain carries TRBV6-5 and TRBJ2-1; 8 bases line up with TRBD2. This CDR3 is built from 14 residues. Trimming cost V 6 bases and J 10 bases; bases outside gene matches: 11. Germline V gene sequence: CDR1 MNHEY, CDR2 SVGAGI. The CDR3 spells CASSPGSGIVEQFF. CDR3 sequence (DNA): TGTGCCAGCAGCCCCGGTAGCGGGATCGTGGAGCAGTTCTTC.

The chain combines TRBV5-6 with TRBJ2-7, with D perhaps TRBD2 (5 bases). In germline, CDR1 is SGHDT, CDR2 YYEEEE. The CDR3 is 14 residues long. Between the trimmed V and J ends, which lost 3 bases and 7 bases, there was a span of 17 bases. This CDR3 is CASSYPSGPPEQYF. For the CDR3, the DNA is TGTGCCAGCAGCTACCCGAGCGGACCGCCGGAGCAGTACTTC. Together with reference TRBV5-6 and TRBJ2-7, the CDR3 gives the full variable domain: DAGVTQSPTHLIKTRGQQVTLRCSPKSGHDTVSWYQQALGQGPQFIFQYYEEEERQRGNFPDRFSGHQFPNYSSELNVNALLLGDSALYLCASSYPSGPPEQYFGPGTRLTVT.

CDR3 in amino acids: CASSDIGGASYEQYF. CDR3 sequence (DNA): TGTGCCAGCAGTGATATCGGGGGGGCCTCCTACGAGCAGTACTTC. The chain uses TRBV6-1 and TRBJ2-7; TRBD2 aligns across 8 bases. The V segment lost 3 bases and the J segment 0 bases; nucleotides outside the gene matches: 4. CDR3 length: 15 amino acids. Germline-derived CDR1 and CDR2 are MNHNS and SASEGT.

This sequence joins TRBV15 and TRBJ1-4; tentative D call: TRBD1 (5 bases). The CDR3 covers 14 residues. In germline, CDR1 is LNHNV, CDR2 YYDKDF (reference sequence). V was trimmed by 5 bases and J by 7 bases, leaving 14 bases between them. The CDR3 nucleotides are TGTGCCACCAGCCCAACAGGATTCGGTGAAAAACTGTTTTTT. Residues: CATSPTGFGEKLFF.

The chain joins TRBV4-2 to TRBJ1-2; no firm D call. Germline CDR1 LGHNA, CDR2 YNFKEQ. The CDR3 is made up of 15 amino acids. With 4 bases removed from V and 4 bases from J, the gap between germline ends came to 16 bases. This chain's CDR3 is CASSPAGEVPYGYTF. CDR3 sequence (DNA): TGTGCCAGCAGCCCGGCTGGAGAGGTTCCCTATGGCTACACCTTC.

This chain links TRBV2 with TRBJ1-5; D gene uncertain. The CDR3 runs to 15 residues. V was clipped by 6 bases and J by 4 bases, with 16 bases between them. Germline values: CDR1 SNHLY, CDR2 FYNNEI. Here the CDR3 DNA reads TGTGCCAGCAGCGACCTCGGGTCCTATAATCAGCCCCAGCATTTT. This gives the protein CASSDLGSYNQPQHF. Together with reference TRBV2 and TRBJ1-5, the CDR3 gives the full variable domain: EPEVTQTPSHQVTQMGQEVILRCVPISNHLYFYWYRQILGQKVEFLVSFYNNEISEKSEIFDDQFSVERPDGSNFTLKIRSTKLEDSAMYFCASSDLGSYNQPQHFGDGTRLSIL.

The V gene is TRBV10-3, the J gene TRBJ1-5; D remains unclear. Germline V gene lookup returns CDR1 ENHRY and CDR2 SYGVKD. Trimming removed 6 bases from V and 7 bases from J, with 10 bases in between. This CDR3 is 12 amino acids long. CDR3 sequence: CAISPGEQPQHF. The CDR3 nucleotides read TGTGCCATCAGCCCGGGAGAACAGCCCCAGCATTTT.

The rearrangement uses TRBV5-8 and TRBJ2-7; D is possibly TRBD2 (6 bases). Looked up from germline, CDR1 is SGHTS and CDR2 is YDEGEE. The CDR3 runs 13 residues. V was pared by 4 bases and J by 6 bases, with 14 bases between. CDR3 DNA sequence: TGTGCCAGCAGCCTCAATGGGGGGTTCGAGCAGTACTTC. This encodes CASSLNGGFEQYF.

The sample holds one count of this clone. The J gene is TRBJ1-3, the V gene TRBV6-1, with TRBD1 as a possible D gene (6 bases). Looked up from germline, CDR1 is MNHNS and CDR2 is SASEGT. V lost 10 bases and J lost 4, with 14 bases in between. The CDR3 is made up of 13 amino acids. The CDR3 nucleotides are TGTGCCACCACACAGGGAATCGGAAACACCATATATTTT. Translated, it gives CATTQGIGNTIYF.

A few counts support this clone. The V gene is TRBV19, the J gene TRBJ1-5; D is unclear. Germline assignment: CDR1 LNHDA and CDR2 SQIVND (reference sequence). The CDR3 runs 17 residues. Between the trimmed V and J ends, which lost 3 bases and 1 base, there was a span of 16 bases. The CDR3 nucleotides are TGTGCCAGTAGTATTCCACAGCCATTGGGCAGCAATCAGCCCCAGCATTTT. This translates into CASSIPQPLGSNQPQHF.

J is TRBJ1-1 and V is TRBV3-1 (or the pseudogene TRBV3-2), with 8 bases lining up with TRBD1. The CDR3 is 15 amino acids. CDR1 and CDR2 (germline): LGHDT, YNNKEL (reference sequence). Trimming at V came to 2 bases and at J to 5 bases, leaving 7 bases not matched to a gene. The CDR3 nucleotides read TGTGCCAGCAGCCAAAGCTCGACAGGGGTGACTGAAGCTTTCTTT. Translated: CASSQSSTGVTEAFF.

V gene TRBV19 combines with J gene TRBJ1-2; 11 bases are a match to TRBD1. J was trimmed by 8 bases and V by 6 bases; bases with no gene match: 8. CDR3 size: 14 residues. From germline, CDR1 is LNHDA and CDR2 SQIVND (reference sequence). DNA for the CDR3: TGTGCCAGTAGGGCTCCGGGACAGGGGGACGGCTACACCTTC. Translated, it gives CASRAPGQGDGYTF. The full variable domain, in which reference TRBV19 and TRBJ1-2 provide the parts outside the CDR3, is DGGITQSPKYLFRKEGQNVTLSCEQNLNHDAMYWYRQDPGQGLRLIYYSQIVNDFQKGDIAEGYSVSREKKESFPLTVTSAQKNPTAFYLCASRAPGQGDGYTFGSGTRLTVV.

The chain couples TRBV3-1 (or the pseudogene TRBV3-2) to TRBJ2-7, with a tentative D call TRBD2 (6 bases). V lost 1 base and J lost 5, with 15 bases in between. The CDR3 loop spans 15 amino acids. Germline V gene lookup returns CDR1 LGHDT and CDR2 YNNKEL (reference sequence). The CDR3 coding sequence is TGTGCCAGCAGCCAAGTCGGGACTGGATTAGACGAGCAGTACTTC. Its translation: CASSQVGTGLDEQYF.

The chain recombines TRBV4-1 with TRBJ1-4; 7 positions agree with TRBD1. The CDR3 consists of 15 residues. Germline-derived CDR1 and CDR2 are MGHRA and YSYEKL. The V and J ends lost 4 bases and 1 base, in that order; junction bases with no gene match: 3. The CDR3 region is CASSLRQGTNEKLFF. CDR3 DNA: TGCGCCAGCAGCCTAAGACAGGGAACTAATGAAAAACTGTTTTTT.

The chain recombines TRBV19 with TRBJ1-5; no clear D gene. Germline CDR1 LNHDA, CDR2 SQIVND (reference sequence). CDR3 length: 16 residues. Trimming took 1 base from V and 2 from J, leaving 12 bases between them. CDR3 in DNA: TGTGCCAGTAGTATAGTCCCCGGGAATCGCAATCAGCCCCAGCATTTT. This encodes CASSIVPGNRNQPQHF.

The chain has TRBV4-2 and TRBJ1-3, with a tentative D call TRBD1 (6 bases). In germline, CDR1 is LGHNA, CDR2 YNFKEQ. Trimming left V 2 bases short and J 4 bases short, with 12 bases between. This CDR3 is built from 15 residues. This chain's CDR3 is CASSQPTGMGNTIYF. The CDR3 DNA reads TGTGCCAGCAGCCAACCAACAGGGATGGGAAACACCATATATTTT.

V is TRBV5-3 and J is TRBJ1-4, with TRBD1 identical over 7 bases. TRBV5-3 is placed among ORFs of uncertain function. V gave up 2 bases and J gave up 3 bases; unmatched junction bases: 4. CDR3 length: 15 residues. The DNA of the CDR3 is TGTGCCAGAAGCTTACCGGACAGGTCTAATGAAAAACTGTTTTTT. It codes for CARSLPDRSNEKLFF.

In this sample, this clone turned up once. The V gene is TRBV6-5, the J gene TRBJ2-5; 10 positions match TRBD2. CDR1 and CDR2 (germline): MNHEY, SVGAGI. The V and J ends lost 5 bases and 4 bases, in that order; junction bases with no gene match: 4. The CDR3 is made up of 14 amino acids. The CDR3 reads CASSSGGVGETQYF. CDR3 sequence (DNA): TGTGCCAGCAGTAGCGGGGGGGTAGGAGAGACCCAGTACTTC.

The chain employs TRBV11-3 and TRBJ1-1; TRBD1 aligns across 7 bases. Trimming at V came to 3 bases and at J to 4 bases, leaving 5 bases not matched to a gene. Germline loops: CDR1 SGHNT, CDR2 YENEEA. The CDR3 is 14 residues long. The CDR3 protein is CASSLGDSPTEAFF. Here the CDR3 DNA reads TGTGCCAGCAGCTTGGGGGACAGCCCCACTGAAGCTTTCTTT.

This chain links TRBV11-2 with TRBJ1-1; D perhaps matches TRBD1 (6 bases). Trimming left V 5 bases short and J 2 bases short, with 15 bases between. This CDR3 contains 15 residues. Germline loops: CDR1 SGHAT, CDR2 FQNNGV. CDR3 DNA sequence: TGTGCCAGCAGCCCGACCGGGACAAGAAACACTGAAGCTTTCTTT. Encoded protein: CASSPTGTRNTEAFF.

The J gene is TRBJ2-7, the V gene TRBV19, with unresolved D. Germline V gene sequence: CDR1 LNHDA, CDR2 SQIVND (reference sequence). V lost 4 bases and J lost 2, with 18 bases in between. The CDR3 contains 16 residues. The CDR3, as DNA: TGTGCCAGTAGTAAGATTCTATCCGGGTTCCCCTACGAGCAGTACTTC. Translating gives CASSKILSGFPYEQYF.

The chain is built from TRBV3-1 (or the pseudogene TRBV3-2) and TRBJ2-3, with 7 nucleotides matching TRBD1. The CDR3 loop spans 13 amino acids. Germline V gene lookup returns CDR1 LGHDT and CDR2 YNNKEL (reference sequence). V lost 3 bases and J lost 12; bases outside the gene matches: 9. CDR3 loop: CASSQVQDRTQYF. CDR3 DNA: TGTGCCAGCAGCCAGGTCCAGGACAGGACCCAGTATTTT.

The CDR3 region is CASSYGSLNTEAFF. CDR3 in DNA: TGTGCCAGCAGTTATGGGAGCCTGAACACTGAAGCTTTCTTT. The chain recombines TRBV6-2 or TRBV6-3 with TRBJ1-1; D ambiguous. Germline V CDR1 and CDR2: MNHEY, SVGEGT. The CDR3 length is 14 residues. The V end lost 3 bases, the J end lost 0 bases, and 8 bases lay between the germline ends.

This clone was recorded once. The rearrangement uses TRBV4-2 and TRBJ1-4; no firm D call. Per the germline V gene, CDR1 is LGHNA and CDR2 is YNFKEQ. Trimming cost V 0 bases and J 8 bases, with 13 bases left between them. CDR3 length: 15 amino acids. The CDR3 protein is CASSQETDLGEKLFF. CDR3 nucleotide sequence: TGTGCCAGCAGCCAAGAGACGGACTTAGGCGAAAAACTGTTTTTT.

This clone appeared a few times. J is TRBJ2-7 and V is TRBV29-1; 12 bases fit TRBD1. Germline V lookup: CDR1 SQVTM, CDR2 ANQGSEA. The V segment lost 3 bases and the J segment 6 bases; nucleotides outside the gene matches: 3. The CDR3 is made up of 13 amino acids. CDR3 in amino acids: CSVEGQGAAEQYF. The CDR3, as DNA: TGCAGCGTTGAGGGACAGGGGGCGGCCGAGCAGTACTTC.

The chain links TRBV7-9 to TRBJ2-1; weak D call: TRBD1 (6 bases). Trimming shortened V by 5 bases and J by 2 bases, and 16 bases separated the two germline ends. The CDR3 has 16 residues. Per germline, CDR1 SEHNR and CDR2 FQNEAQ (reference sequence). CDR3 nucleotides: TGTGCCAGCAGCGGCGACAGGCTGAGCCCCTACAATGAGCAGTTCTTC. Amino acid sequence: CASSGDRLSPYNEQFF.

This clone appeared a single time. This chain joins TRBV19 and TRBJ1-5, with D possibly being TRBD1 (6 bases). Trimming stripped 7 bases from V and 2 bases from J, with 12 bases between. This CDR3 is 14 amino acids long. Germline V CDR1 and CDR2: LNHDA, SQIVND (reference sequence). Here the CDR3 DNA reads TGTGCCAGTACCTTGGCAGGGGGCAATCAGCCCCAGCATTTT. Amino acid sequence: CASTLAGGNQPQHF. The variable domain in full, with the rest retrieved from reference TRBV19 and TRBJ1-5, is DGGITQSPKYLFRKEGQNVTLSCEQNLNHDAMYWYRQDPGQGLRLIYYSQIVNDFQKGDIAEGYSVSREKKESFPLTVTSAQKNPTAFYLCASTLAGGNQPQHFGDGTRLSIL.

The V gene is TRBV2, the J gene TRBJ1-4; D ambiguous. Deletions cut 6 bases from V and 8 bases from J, with 16 bases between. The CDR3 has 14 residues. Per germline, CDR1 SNHLY and CDR2 FYNNEI. This CDR3 is CASRNGVAGEKLFF. In DNA form, the CDR3 reads TGTGCCAGCAGGAATGGGGTGGCGGGCGAAAAACTGTTTTTT.